This record looks at one TCR beta chain sequence and its context. The antigen this receptor binds is unknown. No much larger clone is present one base from it, and per-base qualities are unavailable. In total, around 600 healthy bone marrow donors made up the cohort. At the time of sampling, all cohort members were nominally healthy, though unrecorded immune exposures were likely present. The donor tested CMV seronegative, placing the donor among the 350 or so seronegative members of the cohort. Every donor gave a peripheral blood sample, and the peripheral blood mononuclear cells from that sample were used for TCR beta sequencing. The Qiagen DNeasy Blood Extraction Kit was used to extract genomic DNA from the blood cell samples. Library creation used the immunoSEQ multiplex PCR assay. For the multiplex PCR, a mixture combining 60 forward primers for TCR Vbeta segments and 13 reverse primers for TCR Jbeta segments was used. A multiplex PCR assay on genomic DNA amplified the CDR3 region of rearranged TCR beta genes. The Illumina HiSeq System was used to sequence the amplified TCR beta libraries as 87-base-pair reads. The paper's processing steps were these. Across the 500 to 700 repertoires, a later analysis counted some 81 million unique TCR beta chains, roughly 11 million of which were shared by at least two donors. Raw reads were error-corrected and collapsed into unique sequences by a nearest-neighbor algorithm in which closely related sequences were merged to remove PCR and sequencing errors. V, D and J gene segments were assigned by aligning CDR3 sequences to IMGT reference sequences. For a sequence to be retained, a match of at least six nucleotides was required to both a V gene segment and a J gene segment. A rearrangement counted as productive if the CDR3 had no stop codons and remained in frame with V and J, and every other rearrangement counted as non-productive. CDR3 was defined by IMGT convention, running from the second conserved V-encoded cysteine to the conserved J-encoded phenylalanine. The earlier analysis of 450 to 750 of the donors excluded any sequence lacking an unambiguous match to a single V gene segment. An earlier analysis of a few hundred of the donors classified V segments as functional when productive rearrangements were above 56.7% and as segregating when the standard deviation between donors was above 5%. A statistical classification framework was built to diagnose cytomegalovirus status from the catalog of TCR beta chain sequences. In a later analysis, TCR nucleotide sequences were compared against IMGT/GENE-DB human TR gene sequences so that V and J genes could be assigned. In a later analysis, CDR3 sequences and most-parsimonious VDJ recombination scenarios were assigned using the TCRdist pipeline. In a later analysis, each TCR beta chain was defined by its CDR3 amino acid sequence together with its V-gene family, and reads without a unique V-gene family were excluded. A later analysis removed 592 highly shared, low-generation-probability nucleotide sequences to deal with suspected cross-contamination and a sequencing artifact. A later analysis calculated a clonal expansion index for each public chain from normalized within-repertoire ranks of inferred template counts. In a later analysis, generation probabilities were computed using a VDJ recombination model fitted to out-of-frame rearrangements, and the results were checked against IGoR. In a later analysis, TCR-TCR, TCR-HLA and TCR-CMV co-occurrence was scored with hypergeometric tests, and a repertoire-size bias correction was applied to TCR pairs. False discovery rates were estimated in a later analysis by permuting HLA or CMV assignments 20 times. A later analysis grouped co-occurring TCRs with DBSCAN, adding TCRdist sequence similarity when clustering within HLA-allele-positive subsets. Repertoires with fewer than 30,000 or more than 120,000 public chains, plus five repertoires with anomalous nucleotide sharing, were excluded from co-occurrence clustering. Held by TCRdb, this immuneACCESS table contains in-frame sequences only and omits some clones. Under half of the omission traces to an unresolved V gene where checked; the cause of the rest is unknown. V and J calls and clone size come straight from that table; D and trimming were deduced from the DNA. The table for this sample lists 130,000 or so clones; roughly 80% of them were counted only once. Of the sample, about 1.7% falls within the top ten clones.

The germline V gene encodes CDR1 SEHNR and CDR2 FQNEAQ (reference sequence). V has 3 bases trimmed and J has 5 bases trimmed; junction bases matching no gene number 7. Including the terminal cysteine and phenylalanine, the CDR3 comprises 15 residues. The retained sequence is limited to the CDR3, 45 bases, with the frame set at the first base. The data derive from a study of cytomegalovirus exposure and HLA in healthy donors (dated by TCRdb to the late 2010s). About the full investigation: An earlier analysis of approximately 590 of the donors reported about 290 Gb of sequence data and some 120 million unique TCR beta sequences from 190 million or so T cells. Typing coverage varied by locus: roughly 620-640 donors for A, B, C, DRB1 and DQB1; 500 to 550 for DQA1; 600 to 610 for DPA1; 450 to 480 for DPB1. Among 350 to 400 genotyped donors of the cohort, an average of roughly 240,000 unique TCR beta nucleotide sequences were sequenced per donor, roughly 20% of them non-productive. The later analysis used no new phenotypic data to find candidate immune exposures, relying instead on TCR beta sequences and their occurrence across donors. An earlier analysis of roughly 580 of the donors used high-throughput TCR beta sequencing to judge whether each TCR beta V gene segment behaved as functional or pseudogenic. To predict cytomegalovirus infection status, the study brought together high-throughput TCR immunosequencing, statistical association of individual TCRs with disease status, and machine learning. The study used immunosequencing to profile the T cell repertoires of approximately 690 subjects and linked those repertoires to cytomegalovirus serostatus. A later genetic analysis took genome-wide SNP genotypes for about 65% of the 666 donors and used that subset as a discovery cohort. The study aimed to test whether signatures of past pathogen exposure could be identified by cataloging public T cell receptors. Both class I and class II loci were covered by HLA typing, at four-digit resolution. Alongside the repertoire data, information on donor age, sex, ethnicity and CMV serostatus was compiled. A later analysis re-examined previously published TCR beta repertoires from several hundred donors and added high-resolution HLA genotyping to investigate patterns of TCR occurrence. About 330 gigabases of sequencing data and around 85 million unique TCR sequences made up an early release that covered some 640 HLA-typed donors. Of the roughly 400 genotyped donors, approximately 83% fell in the genetic ancestry cluster associated with self-reported Caucasian donors. Besides the first cohort of roughly 640 subjects, a separate validation cohort made up of 120 different subjects was used. Four to six DR-DQ haplotypes were handled as single units for association and clustering, since linkage in the cohort was strong. Every repertoire in the discovery cohort had been generated on one and the same sequencing platform.

Beyond this particular receptor, the publication reports: An association between a missense DCLRE1C variant and V-gene and J-gene trimming of TCR beta chains was found in a later genetic analysis and replicated in an independent cohort. Compared with the approximately 710-donor mean, donors in an Asian-associated ancestry cluster had fewer N-insertions in productive TCRs, according to a later genetic analysis. Across donors, most TCR sequences were observed very rarely, whereas some public TCRs were present in many individuals. In this cohort, only TCR beta chains were sequenced, and detectable features were limited by the absence of alpha or paired-chain data. When HLA alleles, especially DR and DQ, strongly co-occurred, attributing TCR associations to individual alleles was difficult. Immune exposure information for the cohort was limited to CMV serostatus. At a false discovery rate of 0.05, a later analysis linked roughly 17,000 TCR beta sequences to specific HLA alleles. Because some donors lacked HLA typing at each locus, the association tests relied only on the typed subset. Because counts were too low, about 18 rarely observed V segments, including chromosome 9 orphons, were excluded from the earlier analysis of 587 of the donors. Correlated functional status among segregating V segments might be attributable to linkage disequilibrium, but an unknown experimental factor could not be ruled out. In an earlier analysis of some 500 of the donors, most TCR beta V segments were observed in productive rearrangements about 87% or about 30% of the time, broadly matching IMGT annotations. Sequencing depth was assumed to be roughly uniform across donors in the presence/absence analyses, though that assumption may not hold. Some IMGT-functional V segments, including TRBV6-2 and TRBV6-3, could not be told apart with the 87-base-pair reads, so those segments were excluded. Three of the identified cytomegalovirus-associated TCR beta chains were confirmed in vitro to be specific for cytomegalovirus antigens. The authors suggested that the approach could potentially be extended to other disease states and immunological phenotypes. A cluster of highly shared sequence variants was judged likely to be a technical artifact of the sequencing pipeline. A later analysis found that most CMV-associated TCR beta chains appeared HLA-restricted, with HLA associations seemingly driven largely by CMV exposure. A further reported finding was that TCR beta sequences accurately predicted the HLA-A and HLA-B alleles for most subjects in the first cohort. A later analysis reported that several top co-occurrence clusters appeared linked to parvovirus B19, influenza, CMV and Epstein-Barr virus. Compared with equally common non-associated chains, HLA-associated TCR beta chains in a later analysis were more clonally expanded and had lower generation probabilities. The study gave a list of about 150 TCR beta chains associated with cytomegalovirus. In both the original and validation cohorts, the classifier was reported to diagnose cytomegalovirus status with high specificity and sensitivity. In a later analysis, TCR association rates were found to vary across HLA loci, with the most associated TCRs seen for DRB1 alleles and the fewest for HLA-C alleles.

The chain employs TRBV7-9 and TRBJ2-5, with TRBD2 matching 9 junction bases. Sequencing was carried out using PBMCs. The source of this sequence is a female donor in good health and CMV-seronegative. The DNA is as follows: TGTGCCAGCAGCTTCGCGGGAGGGCCAGGGGAGACCCAGTACTTC. It translates as CASSFAGGPGETQYF.